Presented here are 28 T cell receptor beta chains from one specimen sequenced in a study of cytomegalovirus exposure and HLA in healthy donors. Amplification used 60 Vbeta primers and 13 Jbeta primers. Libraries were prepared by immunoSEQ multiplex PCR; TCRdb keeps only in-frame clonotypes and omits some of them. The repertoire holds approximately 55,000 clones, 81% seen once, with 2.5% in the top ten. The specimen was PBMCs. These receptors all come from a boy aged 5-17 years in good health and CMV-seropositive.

The CDR3 is CASSTASGSYEQYF. DNA for the CDR3: TGTGCCAGCAGCACCGCTAGCGGGAGCTACGAGCAGTACTTC. This chain connects TRBV5-4 to TRBJ2-7; 10 nucleotides line up with TRBD2. CDR3 size: 14 residues. Germline V gene data show CDR1 as SGHNT and CDR2 as YYREEE (reference sequence). The V and J ends lost 4 bases and 3 bases, in that order; junction bases with no gene match: 4.

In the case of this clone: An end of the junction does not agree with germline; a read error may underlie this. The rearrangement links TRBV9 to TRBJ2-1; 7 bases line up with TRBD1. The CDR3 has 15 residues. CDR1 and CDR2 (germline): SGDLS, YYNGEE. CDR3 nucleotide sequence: TGTGCCAGCAACCTTCGAGGACAGGAATACAGTGAGCAGTTCTTC. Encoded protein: CASNLRGQEYSEQFF.

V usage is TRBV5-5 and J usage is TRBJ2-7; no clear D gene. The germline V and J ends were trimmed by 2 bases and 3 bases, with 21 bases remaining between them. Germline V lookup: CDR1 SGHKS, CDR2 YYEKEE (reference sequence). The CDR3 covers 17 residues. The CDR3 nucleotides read TGTGCCAGCAGCTTAAGAGAACACGGAACTAACGACTACGAGCAGTACTTC. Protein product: CASSLREHGTNDYEQYF.

The CDR3 reads CASSPRGGGGNTIYF. The CDR3 bases are TGTGCCAGCAGCCCTCGGGGGGGAGGTGGAAACACCATATATTTT. J is TRBJ1-3 and V is TRBV7-2; a weak D match, TRBD1 (5 bases). V lost 5 bases, J lost 3 bases, and 14 bases lay in between. Germline CDR1 reads SGHTA; CDR2 reads FQGNSA. The CDR3 sequence is 15 residues long.

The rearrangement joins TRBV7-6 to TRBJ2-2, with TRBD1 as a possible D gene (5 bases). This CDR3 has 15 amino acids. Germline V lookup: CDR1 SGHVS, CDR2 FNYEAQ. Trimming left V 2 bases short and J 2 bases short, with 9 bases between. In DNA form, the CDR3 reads TGTGCCAGCAGCTTAATCGGACACAACACCGGGGAGCTGTTTTTT. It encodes CASSLIGHNTGELFF.

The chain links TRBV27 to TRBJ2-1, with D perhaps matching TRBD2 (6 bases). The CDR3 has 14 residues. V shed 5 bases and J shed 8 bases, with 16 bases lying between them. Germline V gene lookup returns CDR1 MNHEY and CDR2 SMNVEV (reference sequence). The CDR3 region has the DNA TGTGCCAGCAGTATCCTCCAGGGCGGGGATGAGCAGTTCTTC. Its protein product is CASSILQGGDEQFF.

CDR3 coding DNA: TGTGCCAGCAACGTCCAGGGCTCCTACAATGAGCAGTTCTTC. The encoded protein is CASNVQGSYNEQFF. The chain couples TRBV11-2 to TRBJ2-1; possibly TRBD1 for D (5 bases). The V end was cut by 7 bases, the J end by 0 bases, with 10 bases between. Per the germline V gene, CDR1 is SGHAT and CDR2 is FQNNGV. The CDR3 consists of 14 residues.

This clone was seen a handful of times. The CDR3 DNA reads TGTGCCAGCAGTGACAAGACAGGGGGTTCCGAAAAACTGTTTTTT. This translates into CASSDKTGGSEKLFF. The chain combines TRBV6-1 with TRBJ1-4, with 9 positions matching TRBD1. After removal of 3 bases from V and 8 bases from J, the junction contained 7 bases not matched to a gene. Per the germline V gene, CDR1 is MNHNS and CDR2 is SASEGT. This CDR3 has 15 residues.

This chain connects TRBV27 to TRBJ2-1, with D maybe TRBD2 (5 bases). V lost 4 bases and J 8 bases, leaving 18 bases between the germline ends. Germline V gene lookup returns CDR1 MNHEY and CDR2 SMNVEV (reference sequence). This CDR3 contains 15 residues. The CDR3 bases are TGTGCCAGCAGTTCGCTAACAACCCTGGAGGATGAGCAGTTCTTC. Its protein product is CASSSLTTLEDEQFF.

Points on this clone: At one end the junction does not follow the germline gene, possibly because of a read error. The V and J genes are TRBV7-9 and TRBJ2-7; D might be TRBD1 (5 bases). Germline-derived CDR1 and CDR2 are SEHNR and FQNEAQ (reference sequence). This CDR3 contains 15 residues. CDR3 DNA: TGTTCCAGCAGCCTCAAGACAGATTTCTCCTACGAGCAGTACTTC. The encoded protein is CSSSLKTDFSYEQYF.

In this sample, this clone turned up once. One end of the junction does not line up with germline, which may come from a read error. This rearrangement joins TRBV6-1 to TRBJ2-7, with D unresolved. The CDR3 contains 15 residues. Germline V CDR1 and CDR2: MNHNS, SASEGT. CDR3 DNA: TGTGCCAGCAATGAAGCCACTGACAAGCCGTGCGAGCAGTACTTC. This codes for CASNEATDKPCEQYF.

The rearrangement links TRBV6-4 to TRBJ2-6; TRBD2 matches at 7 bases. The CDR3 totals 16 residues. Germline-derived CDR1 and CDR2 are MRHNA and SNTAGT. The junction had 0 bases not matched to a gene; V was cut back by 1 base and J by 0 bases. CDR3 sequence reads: CASSDWGGSGANVLTF. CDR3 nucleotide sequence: TGTGCCAGCAGTGACTGGGGGGGCTCTGGGGCCAACGTCCTGACTTTC.

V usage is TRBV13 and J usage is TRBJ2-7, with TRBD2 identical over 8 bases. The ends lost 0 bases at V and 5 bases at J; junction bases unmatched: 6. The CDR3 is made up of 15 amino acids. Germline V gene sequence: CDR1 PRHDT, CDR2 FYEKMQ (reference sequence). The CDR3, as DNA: TGTGCCAGCAGCTTAGGTAGACTAGCGAGCAACGAGCAGTACTTC. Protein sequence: CASSLGRLASNEQYF.

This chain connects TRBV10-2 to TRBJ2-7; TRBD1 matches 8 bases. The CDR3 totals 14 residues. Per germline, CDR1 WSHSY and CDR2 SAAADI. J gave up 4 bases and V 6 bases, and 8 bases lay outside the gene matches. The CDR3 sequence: CASSGTGNLYEQYF. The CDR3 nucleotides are TGCGCCAGCAGCGGGACAGGAAACTTATACGAGCAGTACTTC.

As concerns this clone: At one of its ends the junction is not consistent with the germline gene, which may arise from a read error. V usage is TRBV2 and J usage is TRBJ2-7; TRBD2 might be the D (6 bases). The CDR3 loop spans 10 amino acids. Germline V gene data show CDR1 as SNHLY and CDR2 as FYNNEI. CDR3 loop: CASSGVRTTF. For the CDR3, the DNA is TGTGCCAGCAGTGGGGTCCGGACTACATTC.

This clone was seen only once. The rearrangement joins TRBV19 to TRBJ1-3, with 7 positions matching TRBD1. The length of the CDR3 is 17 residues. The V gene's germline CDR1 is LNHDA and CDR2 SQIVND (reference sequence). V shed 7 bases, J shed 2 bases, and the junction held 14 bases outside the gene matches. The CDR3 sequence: CASKGAGQRTPGNTIYF. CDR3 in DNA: TGTGCCAGTAAGGGGGCGGGACAGAGGACTCCTGGAAACACCATATATTTT. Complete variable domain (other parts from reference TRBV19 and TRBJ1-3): DGGITQSPKYLFRKEGQNVTLSCEQNLNHDAMYWYRQDPGQGLRLIYYSQIVNDFQKGDIAEGYSVSREKKESFPLTVTSAQKNPTAFYLCASKGAGQRTPGNTIYFGEGSWLTVV.

The CDR3 reads CASSRLAGEQFF. CDR3 sequence (DNA): TGTGCCAGCAGCCGACTAGCTGGGGAGCAGTTCTTC. The gene calls are TRBV7-8 and TRBJ2-1; the match to TRBD2 covers 7 bases. The CDR3 is 12 amino acids. V shed 5 bases and J 10 bases; nucleotides not matched to a gene: 5. Germline V lookup: CDR1 SGHVS, CDR2 FQNEAQ.

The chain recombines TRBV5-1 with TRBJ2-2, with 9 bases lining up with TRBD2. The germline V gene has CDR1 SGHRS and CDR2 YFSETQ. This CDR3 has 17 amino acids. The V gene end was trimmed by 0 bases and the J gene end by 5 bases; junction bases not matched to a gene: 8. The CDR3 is CASSLAALAGGTGELFF. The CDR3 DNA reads TGCGCCAGCAGCTTGGCCGCACTGGCGGGGGGGACCGGGGAGCTGTTTTTT. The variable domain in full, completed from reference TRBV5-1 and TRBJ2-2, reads KAGVTQTPRYLIKTRGQQVTLSCSPISGHRSVSWYQQTPGQGLQFLFEYFSETQRNKGNFPGRFSGRQFSNSRSEMNVSTLELGDSALYLCASSLAALAGGTGELFFGEGSRLTVL.

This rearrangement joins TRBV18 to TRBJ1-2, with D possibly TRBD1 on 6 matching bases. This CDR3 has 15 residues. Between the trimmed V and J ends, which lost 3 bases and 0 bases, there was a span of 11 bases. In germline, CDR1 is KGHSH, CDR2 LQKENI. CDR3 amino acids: CASSPGAAANYGYTF. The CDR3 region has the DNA TGTGCCAGCTCACCGGGGGCAGCAGCTAACTATGGCTACACCTTC.

The CDR3 is CASSLIHSATGELFF. The CDR3 nucleotides are TGTGCCAGCAGCTTAATCCACAGTGCTACCGGGGAGCTGTTTTTT. The chain couples TRBV7-2 to TRBJ2-2; D is unclear. The V end was cut by 2 bases, the J end by 5 bases, with 12 bases between. The CDR3 has 15 residues. The V gene's germline CDR1 is SGHTA and CDR2 FQGNSA.

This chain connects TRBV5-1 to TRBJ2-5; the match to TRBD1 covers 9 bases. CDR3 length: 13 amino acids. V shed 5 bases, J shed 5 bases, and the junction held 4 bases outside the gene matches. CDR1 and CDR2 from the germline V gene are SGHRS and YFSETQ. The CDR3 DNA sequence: TGCGCCAGCAGGCGGACAGGGGAGGAGACCCAGTACTTC. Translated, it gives CASRRTGEETQYF.

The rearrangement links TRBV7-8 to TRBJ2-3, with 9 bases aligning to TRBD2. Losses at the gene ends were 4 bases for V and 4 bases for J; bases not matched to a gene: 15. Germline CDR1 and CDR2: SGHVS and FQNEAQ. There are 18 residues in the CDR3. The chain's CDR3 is CASSSERLGLARPDTQYF. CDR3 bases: TGTGCCAGCAGCTCAGAGCGTTTGGGACTAGCTCGGCCAGATACGCAGTATTTT.

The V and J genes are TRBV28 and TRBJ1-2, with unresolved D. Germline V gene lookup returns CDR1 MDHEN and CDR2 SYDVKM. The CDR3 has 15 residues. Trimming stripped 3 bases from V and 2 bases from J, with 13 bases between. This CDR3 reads CASSFRSVPNYGYTF. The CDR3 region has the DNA TGTGCCAGCAGTTTCCGTTCGGTTCCCAACTATGGCTACACCTTC.

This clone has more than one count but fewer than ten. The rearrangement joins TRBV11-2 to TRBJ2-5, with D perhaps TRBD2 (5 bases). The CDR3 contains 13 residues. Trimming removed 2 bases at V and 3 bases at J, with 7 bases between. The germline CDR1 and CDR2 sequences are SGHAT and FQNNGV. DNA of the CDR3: TGTGCCAGCAGCTTACACGGGGAAGAGACCCAGTACTTC. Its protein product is CASSLHGEETQYF.

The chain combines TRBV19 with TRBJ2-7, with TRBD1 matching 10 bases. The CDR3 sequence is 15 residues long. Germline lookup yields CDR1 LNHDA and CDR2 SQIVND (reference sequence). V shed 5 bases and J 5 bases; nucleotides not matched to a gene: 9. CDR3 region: CASSAPGQGNDEQYF. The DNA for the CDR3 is TGTGCCAGTAGTGCCCCGGGACAGGGGAACGACGAGCAGTACTTC.

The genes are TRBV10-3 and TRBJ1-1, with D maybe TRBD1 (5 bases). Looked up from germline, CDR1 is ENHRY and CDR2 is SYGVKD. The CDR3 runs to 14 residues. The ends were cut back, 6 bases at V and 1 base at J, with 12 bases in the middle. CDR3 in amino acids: CAIRGTGGNTEAFF. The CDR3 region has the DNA TGTGCCATCAGAGGAACGGGGGGGAACACTGAAGCTTTCTTT.

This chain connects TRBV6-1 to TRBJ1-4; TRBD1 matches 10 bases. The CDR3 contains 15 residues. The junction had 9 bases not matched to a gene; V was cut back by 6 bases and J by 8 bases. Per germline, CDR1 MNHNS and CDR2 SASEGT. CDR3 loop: CASSPPGTGEEKLFF. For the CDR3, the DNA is TGTGCCAGCAGCCCACCCGGGACAGGGGAGGAAAAACTGTTTTTT.

CDR3 sequence (DNA): TGCGCCAGCAGCCGCGCACCGGGTGGCACTGAAGCTTTCTTT. It yields the protein CASSRAPGGTEAFF. This chain links TRBV4-1 with TRBJ1-1, with D unresolved. Trimming cost V 4 bases and J 4 bases, with 13 bases left between them. The V gene's germline CDR1 is MGHRA and CDR2 YSYEKL. There are 14 residues in the CDR3.